Shown below are 32 T cell receptor beta chains from a single sample sequenced in a study of OX40 agonist ivuxolimab in advanced cancers. The data were produced by immunoSEQ multiplex PCR, yet TCRdb's version contains in-frame clones alone and is incomplete. This sample yields 60,000 to 80,000 clones, of which just over 85% are seen a single time; about 8.2% belongs to the top ten. Sample: CD4+ or CD8+ T cells sorted from blood, taken in a trial of the OX40 agonist ivuxolimab. The receptor set was obtained from an adult with an advanced solid tumor such as melanoma, head and neck, liver or kidney cancer.

V usage is TRBV18 and J usage is TRBJ2-7; 10 bases are a match to TRBD1. The V and J ends lost 4 bases and 7 bases, in that order; junction bases with no gene match: 4. Germline CDR1 and CDR2: KGHSH and LQKENI. The CDR3 consists of 13 residues. The CDR3 sequence is CASSRDRGEEQYF. In DNA, the CDR3 is TGTGCCAGCTCACGGGACAGGGGTGAGGAGCAGTACTTC. Looking up the rest from reference TRBV18 and TRBJ2-7 gives the full variable domain: NAGVMQNPRHLVRRRGQEARLRCSPMKGHSHVYWYRQLPEEGLKFMVYLQKENIIDESGMPKERFSAEFPKEGPSILRIQQVVRGDSAAYFCASSRDRGEEQYFGPGTRLTVT.

The chain combines TRBV6-1 with TRBJ1-1; D is unresolved. Trimming took off 6 bases at V and 2 bases at J, with 4 bases between the two ends. Per germline, CDR1 MNHNS and CDR2 SASEGT. There are 11 residues in the CDR3. The CDR3 loop reads CASSRNTEAFF. CDR3 nucleotides: TGTGCCAGCAGCAGAAACACTGAAGCTTTCTTT.

This chain links TRBV28 with TRBJ1-5; unclear D gene. The CDR3 covers 15 residues. Germline lookup yields CDR1 MDHEN and CDR2 SYDVKM. The germline V and J ends were trimmed by 2 bases and 6 bases, with 14 bases remaining between them. The CDR3 sequence: CASSLGRRRSQPQHF. The CDR3, as DNA: TGTGCCAGCAGTTTAGGCAGGAGGAGAAGTCAGCCCCAGCATTTT.

This chain uses TRBV4-2 with TRBJ2-1; D remains ambiguous. This CDR3 is built from 12 residues. V lost 4 bases and J lost 9, with 10 bases in between. Germline V gives CDR1 LGHNA, CDR2 YNFKEQ. CDR3 amino acids: CASSLRPGEQFF. In DNA form, the CDR3 reads TGTGCCAGCAGCCTGAGGCCTGGTGAGCAGTTCTTC.

V is TRBV9 and J is TRBJ2-1; the D is unclear. This CDR3 has 12 residues. V dropped 0 bases and J dropped 7 bases, with 5 bases sitting between them. Germline V CDR1 and CDR2: SGDLS, YYNGEE. The chain's CDR3 is CASSVGENEQFF. Here the CDR3 DNA reads TGTGCCAGCAGCGTAGGTGAAAATGAGCAGTTCTTC.

The chain joins TRBV6-5 to TRBJ1-6, with D possibly TRBD1 on 6 matching bases. CDR3 size: 15 residues. CDR1 and CDR2 from the germline V gene are MNHEY and SVGAGI. V lost 6 bases, J lost 5 bases, and 14 bases lay in between. The CDR3 DNA is TGTGCCAGCAGCCGCCCGGACAGAGATAATTCACCCCTCCACTTT. Translated, it gives CASSRPDRDNSPLHF.

This clone was recorded many times. The CDR3 region has the DNA TGTGCCAGCAGCACAGGGTTCAGCAATCAGCCCCAGCATTTT. It codes for CASSTGFSNQPQHF. V and J are TRBV7-8 and TRBJ1-5; weak D call: TRBD1 (6 bases). There are 14 residues in the CDR3. Germline assignment: CDR1 SGHVS and CDR2 FQNEAQ. V was shortened by 5 bases and J by 1 base, with 9 bases between the two germline ends.

The rearrangement joins TRBV27 to TRBJ1-4; 8 positions agree with TRBD1. Germline trimming cut 6 bases from V and 7 bases from J; bases unmatched to any gene: 16. The CDR3 length is 17 residues. Germline assignment: CDR1 MNHEY and CDR2 SMNVEV (reference sequence). Here the CDR3 DNA reads TGTGCCAGCAGATCCAGCCTGAGGACAGGGATGTCTGAAAAACTGTTTTTT. Translating it yields CASRSSLRTGMSEKLFF.

The CDR3 spells CASSLTLSGNEQFF. CDR3 nucleotides: TGTGCCAGCAGCTTGACCCTTAGCGGCAATGAGCAGTTCTTC. The chain joins TRBV7-9 to TRBJ2-1, with D maybe TRBD2 (6 bases). V was cut by 3 bases and J by 6 bases, with 12 bases left in between. The V gene's germline CDR1 is SEHNR and CDR2 FQNEAQ (reference sequence). CDR3 length equals 14 residues.

Here the CDR3 reads CASSSANNEKLFF. As DNA, the CDR3 is TGTGCCAGTTCCTCGGCCAATAATGAAAAACTGTTTTTT. The chain links TRBV25-1 to TRBJ1-4, with D uncertain. V shed 9 bases and J shed 4 bases, with 12 bases lying between them. The V gene's germline CDR1 is MGHDK and CDR2 SYGVNS. This CDR3 is 13 amino acids long.

The chain is built from TRBV9 and TRBJ2-1; possibly TRBD1 or TRBD2 for D (5 bases each). The CDR3 is made up of 15 amino acids. Germline loops: CDR1 SGDLS, CDR2 YYNGEE. V gave up 0 bases and J gave up 6 bases, with 13 bases separating them. The CDR3 loop is CASSVEGDRGNEQFF. CDR3 nucleotides: TGTGCCAGCAGCGTAGAGGGAGACAGAGGCAATGAGCAGTTCTTC.

This clone was seen more than once but under ten times. The rearrangement uses TRBV9 and TRBJ2-2; D gene uncertain. Germline lookup yields CDR1 SGDLS and CDR2 YYNGEE. This CDR3 contains 13 residues. The V and J ends lost 0 bases and 7 bases respectively, with 7 bases between them. This CDR3 reads CASSVVSGGELFF. The CDR3, as DNA: TGTGCCAGCAGCGTAGTTTCGGGCGGGGAGCTGTTTTTT.

This clone was counted once. The chain carries TRBV19 and TRBJ2-2; tentatively, D is TRBD1 (6 bases). CDR1 is LNHDA, CDR2 SQIVND, per germline (reference sequence). V lost 4 bases to trimming and J lost 2 bases, with 8 bases between them. The CDR3 runs to 14 residues. CDR3 bases: TGTGCCAGTAGTACGGGACACAACACCGGGGAGCTGTTTTTT. Its translation: CASSTGHNTGELFF.

This sequence joins TRBV10-3 and TRBJ2-1; D unclear. The length of the CDR3 is 12 residues. Trimming took 6 bases from V and 4 from J, leaving 7 bases between them. Germline V gene sequence: CDR1 ENHRY, CDR2 SYGVKD. As DNA, the CDR3 is TGTGCCATCAGGGTGGGGTACAATGAGCAGTTCTTC. Protein product: CAIRVGYNEQFF.

The sample holds one count of this clone. J is TRBJ1-1 and V is TRBV7-8; D unclear. CDR3 size: 13 residues. Germline loops: CDR1 SGHVS, CDR2 FQNEAQ. Trimming shortened V by 3 bases and J by 4 bases, and 9 bases separated the two germline ends. The CDR3 DNA is TGTGCCAGCAGCTTGGAGTGGATCACTGAAGCTTTCTTT. Translated: CASSLEWITEAFF.

The chain has TRBV5-4 and TRBJ1-1; TRBD1 might be the D (5 bases). CDR1 and CDR2 (germline): SGHNT, YYREEE (reference sequence). The V gene lost 3 bases and the J gene lost 8 bases, with 11 bases spanning the gap. This CDR3 contains 12 residues. DNA for the CDR3: TGTGCCAGCAGCTACCGACAGACCGAAGCTTTCTTT. Translated: CASSYRQTEAFF.

This chain links TRBV28 with TRBJ1-3; unclear D gene. This CDR3 contains 13 residues. Germline values: CDR1 MDHEN, CDR2 SYDVKM. Trimming left V 8 bases short and J 4 bases short, with 12 bases between. CDR3 coding DNA: TGTGCCAGCGCATCTCCTCCAGGAAACACCATATATTTT. Translation gives CASASPPGNTIYF. Full variable domain (rest looked up from reference TRBV28 and TRBJ1-3): DVKVTQSSRYLVKRTGEKVFLECVQDMDHENMFWYRQDPGLGLRLIYFSYDVKMKEKGDIPEGYSVSREKKERFSLILESASTNQTSMYLCASASPPGNTIYFGEGSWLTVV.

The chain combines TRBV28 with TRBJ2-7, with TRBD2 matching over 7 bases. This CDR3 comprises 16 residues. CDR1 is MDHEN, CDR2 SYDVKM, per germline. With V trimmed by 2 bases and J by 5 bases, 12 bases remained unmatched. CDR3 protein: CASSLNPAGSAHEQYF. CDR3 nucleotides: TGTGCCAGCAGTTTAAACCCAGCGGGGAGTGCTCACGAGCAGTACTTC.

This chain links TRBV18 with TRBJ2-7, with 9 bases identical to TRBD1. Germline CDR1 reads KGHSH; CDR2 reads LQKENI. The CDR3 contains 17 residues. V shed 2 bases, J shed 0 bases, and the junction held 8 bases outside the gene matches. Here the CDR3 DNA reads TGTGCCAGCTCACCATACTCGGGACAGGGCATCTCCTACGAGCAGTACTTC. It encodes CASSPYSGQGISYEQYF.

This chain joins TRBV11-3 and TRBJ2-5; the D is unclear. The DNA end favors TRBJ2-7, so the J call may be wrong. Germline V CDR1 and CDR2: SGHNT, YENEEA. This CDR3 is built from 13 residues. CDR3 protein: CASSLVANYEQYF. The CDR3 DNA reads TGTGCCAGCAGCTTAGTGGCAAACTACGAGCAGTACTTC.

In its sample, this clone was seen a few times. The chain uses TRBV5-6 and TRBJ1-6, with a possible D match to TRBD1 (5 bases). The V gene's germline CDR1 is SGHDT and CDR2 YYEEEE. Trimming took 1 base from V and 8 from J, leaving 13 bases between them. This CDR3 contains 15 residues. CDR3 DNA sequence: TGTGCCAGCAGCTTGTTAGGTAGGGGCGATTCACCCCTCCACTTT. Its protein is CASSLLGRGDSPLHF.

This clone came up once. The chain has TRBV5-4 and TRBJ2-5; 10 bases line up with TRBD2. Germline values: CDR1 SGHNT, CDR2 YYREEE (reference sequence). This CDR3 is 15 amino acids long. V lost 5 bases, J lost 4 bases, and 8 bases stayed unmatched. Here the CDR3 DNA reads TGTGCCAGCAGTAGAGCGGGGGGGCCTACAGAGACCCAGTACTTC. The encoded protein is CASSRAGGPTETQYF.

The rearrangement joins TRBV6-1 to TRBJ2-5, with no clear D. The V end lost 0 bases, the J end lost 1 base, and 6 bases lay between the germline ends. Germline V gene lookup returns CDR1 MNHNS and CDR2 SASEGT. The CDR3 is made up of 14 amino acids. CDR3 loop: CASSEAPLQETQYF. In DNA, the CDR3 is TGTGCCAGCAGTGAAGCGCCCCTCCAAGAGACCCAGTACTTC.

This chain connects TRBV6-4 to TRBJ2-5; 11 nucleotides agree with TRBD2. CDR1 and CDR2 from the germline V gene are MRHNA and SNTAGT. The junction had 8 bases not matched to a gene; V was cut back by 6 bases and J by 5 bases. The CDR3 sequence is 15 residues long. CDR3 residues: CASSFSGGAWETQYF. CDR3 coding DNA: TGTGCCAGCAGCTTTAGCGGGGGGGCCTGGGAGACCCAGTACTTC.

The chain uses TRBV25-1 and TRBJ1-1; D is ambiguous. The CDR3 is 11 amino acids. From germline, CDR1 is MGHDK and CDR2 SYGVNS. V shed 5 bases and J shed 3 bases, with 4 bases lying between them. Written as DNA, the CDR3 is TGTGCCAGCAGTTCCTACACTGAAGCTTTCTTT. Translation gives CASSSYTEAFF.

J is TRBJ1-3 and V is TRBV10-3; perhaps TRBD1 as D (6 bases). The CDR3 covers 15 residues. Germline values: CDR1 ENHRY, CDR2 SYGVKD. V dropped 6 bases and J dropped 2 bases, with 14 bases sitting between them. The CDR3 DNA reads TGTGCCATCAGCGAACAGGGTAGCCCTGGAAACACCATATATTTT. It encodes CAISEQGSPGNTIYF.

The J gene is TRBJ1-5, the V gene TRBV2; 10 bases map to TRBD1. This CDR3 has 14 residues. Looked up from germline, CDR1 is SNHLY and CDR2 is FYNNEI. The V segment lost 4 bases and the J segment 5 bases; nucleotides outside the gene matches: 2. CDR3 coding DNA: TGTGCCAGCAGTGGACAGGGGGCTGATCAGCCCCAGCATTTT. Translating it yields CASSGQGADQPQHF.

The rearrangement joins TRBV19 to TRBJ1-4; a weak D match, TRBD1 (5 bases). This CDR3 is built from 16 residues. Germline CDR1 LNHDA, CDR2 SQIVND (reference sequence). V shed 3 bases and J shed 7 bases, with 18 bases lying between them. CDR3 coding DNA: TGTGCCAGTAGTATCCCAGGGAAATCCGGACGTGAAAAACTGTTTTTT. This encodes CASSIPGKSGREKLFF.

V and J are TRBV27 and TRBJ2-5, with a weak D call TRBD2 (5 bases). CDR1 and CDR2 (germline): MNHEY, SMNVEV (reference sequence). CDR3 size: 13 residues. Trimming cost V 2 bases and J 7 bases, with 11 bases left between them. The CDR3 bases are TGTGCCAGCAGTTTAAAACCGGCGGGGACCCAGTACTTC. This gives the protein CASSLKPAGTQYF.

This chain joins TRBV23-1 and TRBJ2-7; 7 bases are shared with TRBD1. TRBV23-1 is an ORF for which the function is uncertain. The CDR3 has 17 amino acids. Trimming took 8 bases from V and 2 from J; bases not matched to a gene: 18. CDR3 in amino acids: CASGLFSGQQFTYEQYF. Written as DNA, the CDR3 is TGCGCCAGCGGCCTATTTTCGGGACAGCAATTCACCTACGAGCAGTACTTC.

V is TRBV7-9 and J is TRBJ2-7, with a tentative D call TRBD2 (6 bases). The germline V gene has CDR1 SEHNR and CDR2 FQNEAQ (reference sequence). The germline V and J ends were trimmed by 3 bases and 5 bases, with 11 bases remaining between them. The CDR3 is 13 residues long. The CDR3 DNA reads TGTGCCAGCAGCTTTGGAGGGGAGGACGAGCAGTACTTC. This codes for CASSFGGEDEQYF.

This sequence joins TRBV6-5 and TRBJ2-7; D may correspond to TRBD1 or TRBD2 (5 bases each). CDR3 length: 13 amino acids. CDR1 is MNHEY and CDR2 is SVGAGI in the germline V gene. V gave up 6 bases and J gave up 3 bases, with 12 bases separating them. CDR3 protein: CASSPGPFYEQYF. DNA for the CDR3: TGTGCCAGCAGCCCGGGACCATTCTACGAGCAGTACTTC.